The present T cell receptor beta chain was sequenced within a study of blood T cell repertoires in COVID-19. Generated by immunoSEQ multiplex PCR, the TCRdb table keeps only in-frame clones and is missing some. Among approximately 140,000 clones listed, about four fifths were seen once. Per germline, CDR1 MNHNY and CDR2 SVGAGI (reference sequence). After removal of 2 bases from V and 3 bases from J, the junction contained 2 bases not matched to a gene. CDR3 length: 14 amino acids. The sequence was obtained from a human donor with acute or convalescent COVID-19. The donor label of this sample is uncertain. The sample consisted of peripheral blood. The chain carries TRBV6-6 and TRBJ1-2; 8 nucleotides line up with TRBD1. The chain's CDR3 is CASSYQQGDYGYTF. As DNA, the CDR3 is TGTGCCAGCAGTTACCAACAGGGGGACTATGGCTACACCTTC.